This T cell receptor (beta chain) was retrieved from a study of PD-1 blockade in mismatch repair-deficient tumors. For the study at large: Patients had fewer than 15 mismatch repair-deficient cancer types and were previously treated and progressing.

The protocol was immunoSEQ multiplex PCR, while the TCRdb copy is restricted to in-frame clones and leaves out a portion. The data hold about 25,000 clones, with about 81% observed a single time. This TCR came from an adult with mismatch repair-deficient cancer. The sequencing used PBMCs, collected before pembrolizumab treatment.

The CDR3 spells CASGAGAAGNTIYF. DNA of the CDR3: TGTGCCAGTGGAGCGGGGGCGGCTGGAAACACCATATATTTT. The chain is built from TRBV19 and TRBJ1-3; TRBD1 might be the D (6 bases). Trimming cost V 8 bases and J 2 bases, with 13 bases left between them. The CDR3 is 14 amino acids. CDR1 is LNHDA and CDR2 is SQIVND in the germline V gene (reference sequence). The full variable domain, in which reference TRBV19 and TRBJ1-3 provide the parts outside the CDR3, is DGGITQSPKYLFRKEGQNVTLSCEQNLNHDAMYWYRQDPGQGLRLIYYSQIVNDFQKGDIAEGYSVSREKKESFPLTVTSAQKNPTAFYLCASGAGAAGNTIYFGEGSWLTVV.